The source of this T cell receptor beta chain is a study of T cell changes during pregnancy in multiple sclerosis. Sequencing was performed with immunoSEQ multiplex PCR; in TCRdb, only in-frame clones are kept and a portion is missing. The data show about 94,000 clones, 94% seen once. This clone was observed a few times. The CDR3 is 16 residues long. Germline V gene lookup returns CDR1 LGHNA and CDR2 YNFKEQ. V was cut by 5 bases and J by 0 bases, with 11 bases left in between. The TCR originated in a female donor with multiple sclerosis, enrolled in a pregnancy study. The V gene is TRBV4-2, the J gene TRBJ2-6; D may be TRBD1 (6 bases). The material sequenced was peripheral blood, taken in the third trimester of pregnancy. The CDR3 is CASSSGHFSGANVLTF. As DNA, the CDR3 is TGTGCCAGCAGCTCGGGACACTTCTCTGGGGCCAACGTCCTGACTTTC.